These 28 T cell receptor beta chains came from one sample sequenced in a study of T cell repertoires in cytomegalovirus infection. A single record per CDR3 protein comes from TCRdb applying MiXCR to the reads. The table shows about half a million distinct CDR3 sequences, with under 45% occurring only once. These receptors' antigens are unknown. Sequencing used cultured PBMCs, obtained from culture after CMV antigen stimulation. All receptors come from a human donor in good health (CMV status not recorded). Some clones in this sample may be carry-over from other donors' samples.

Only a few counts were recorded for this clonotype. The chain is built from TRBV5-6 and TRBJ1-2; the D is unclear. Germline lookup yields CDR1 SGHDT and CDR2 YYEEEE. V lost 4 bases, J lost 5 bases, and 9 bases lay in between. CDR3 length equals 12 residues. The CDR3 loop is CASSPEGYGYTF. CDR3 bases: TGTGCCAGCAGCCCTGAGGGATATGGCTACACCTTC.

This CDR3 is CASSFIMGGEQYF. DNA of the CDR3: TGTGCCAGCAGCTTTATCATGGGCGGCGAGCAGTACTTC. The rearrangement links TRBV7-2 to TRBJ2-7; D remains ambiguous. The CDR3 spans 13 residues. Per the germline V gene, CDR1 is SGHTA and CDR2 is FQGNSA. The V and J ends lost 3 bases and 6 bases respectively, with 12 bases between them.

The chain couples TRBV9 to TRBJ2-3; 8 nucleotides align to TRBD2. Trimming removed 9 bases from V and 5 bases from J; junction bases left unmatched: 11. The length of the CDR3 is 14 residues. Germline CDR1 SGDLS, CDR2 YYNGEE. The CDR3 DNA sequence: TGTGCCACCAACCGAGGCGGGGGGAGAGATACGCAGTATTTT. As protein: CATNRGGGRDTQYF.

This clonotype showed up many times. The chain uses TRBV7-2 and TRBJ2-3; 12 bases match TRBD2. The CDR3 covers 15 residues. Germline V gene sequence: CDR1 SGHTA, CDR2 FQGNSA. The trim removed 4 bases at V and 4 bases at J, leaving 3 bases unmatched. The CDR3 region is CASSSSGGGPDTQYF. The CDR3 nucleotides are TGTGCCAGCAGCTCTAGCGGGGGGGGTCCAGATACGCAGTATTTT.

This clonotype was seen only a few times. The chain couples TRBV7-2 to TRBJ2-5; TRBD1 aligns across 7 bases. After removal of 2 bases from V and 5 bases from J, the junction contained 5 bases not matched to a gene. Germline V lookup: CDR1 SGHTA, CDR2 FQGNSA. The CDR3 is made up of 14 amino acids. CDR3 sequence reads: CASSLNRGSETQYF. CDR3 coding DNA: TGTGCCAGCAGCTTAAACAGGGGCAGTGAGACCCAGTACTTC. The full variable domain, completed using reference TRBV7-2 and TRBJ2-5, is GAGVSQSPSNKVTEKGKDVELRCDPISGHTALYWYRQSLGQGLEFLIYFQGNSAPDKSGLPSDRFSAERTGGSVSTLTIQRTQQEDSAVYLCASSLNRGSETQYFGPGTRLLVL.

This clonotype occurred a few times. The rearrangement uses TRBV7-2 and TRBJ2-1; 7 bases are shared with TRBD1. V shed 4 bases, J shed 10 bases, and the junction held 13 bases outside the gene matches. The length of the CDR3 is 15 residues. Germline CDR1 reads SGHTA; CDR2 reads FQGNSA. The CDR3 reads CASSSPTGPLVEQFF. In nucleotides, the CDR3 is TGTGCCAGCAGCTCGCCGACAGGGCCGCTGGTCGAGCAGTTCTTC.

This clonotype was counted between two and nine times. This chain links TRBV7-2 with TRBJ2-7; the D gene could be TRBD1 or TRBD2 (5 bases each). CDR1 is SGHTA, CDR2 FQGNSA, per germline. The V and J ends lost 1 base and 1 base respectively, with 11 bases between them. This CDR3 spans 15 amino acids. This chain's CDR3 is CASSLEQGRSYEQYF. DNA for the CDR3: TGTGCCAGCAGCTTAGAGCAGGGACGATCCTACGAGCAGTACTTC. The variable domain in full, with the rest retrieved from reference TRBV7-2 and TRBJ2-7, is GAGVSQSPSNKVTEKGKDVELRCDPISGHTALYWYRQSLGQGLEFLIYFQGNSAPDKSGLPSDRFSAERTGGSVSTLTIQRTQQEDSAVYLCASSLEQGRSYEQYFGPGTRLTVT.

The chain has TRBV12-3 or TRBV12-4 and TRBJ2-5; TRBD2 agrees at 10 bases. The length of the CDR3 is 14 residues. Trimming at V came to 6 bases and at J to 3 bases, leaving 4 bases not matched to a gene. The CDR3 region is CASSPAGGKETQYF. Here the CDR3 DNA reads TGTGCCAGCAGCCCAGCGGGAGGGAAAGAGACCCAGTACTTC.

The CDR3 protein is CASSYTVSGGYNEQFF. CDR3 in DNA: TGTGCCAGCAGTTACACCGTTAGCGGGGGCTACAATGAGCAGTTCTTC. The chain couples TRBV6-2 or TRBV6-3 to TRBJ2-1; TRBD2 aligns across 9 bases. Germline trimming cut 2 bases from V and 3 bases from J; bases unmatched to any gene: 5. The CDR3 loop spans 16 amino acids. CDR1 and CDR2 from the germline V gene are MNHEY and SVGEGT.

The chain joins TRBV5-4 to TRBJ2-2; D gene unclear. The V gene lost 4 bases and the J gene lost 7 bases, with 11 bases spanning the gap. The CDR3 runs to 13 residues. The germline gives CDR1 SGHNT, CDR2 YYREEE (reference sequence). The chain's CDR3 is CASSGDRVGELFF. The CDR3 coding sequence is TGTGCCAGCAGCGGGGATAGGGTCGGGGAGCTGTTTTTT.

This clonotype showed up just a few times. The rearrangement uses TRBV7-2 and TRBJ2-1; 13 nucleotides match TRBD2. Germline V CDR1 and CDR2: SGHTA, FQGNSA. The CDR3 totals 15 residues. V gave up 7 bases and J gave up 4 bases; unmatched junction bases: 4. The CDR3 sequence: CASTGLAGFYNEQFF. In DNA form, the CDR3 reads TGTGCCAGCACGGGACTAGCGGGGTTTTACAATGAGCAGTTCTTC. Drawing the rest from reference TRBV7-2 and TRBJ2-1, the complete variable domain is GAGVSQSPSNKVTEKGKDVELRCDPISGHTALYWYRQSLGQGLEFLIYFQGNSAPDKSGLPSDRFSAERTGGSVSTLTIQRTQQEDSAVYLCASTGLAGFYNEQFFGPGTRLTVL.

V gene TRBV19 combines with J gene TRBJ1-5; D not certain. CDR1 and CDR2 (germline): LNHDA, SQIVND (reference sequence). This CDR3 region has 12 residues. The V and J ends lost 9 bases and 4 bases respectively, with 10 bases between them. In DNA form, the CDR3 reads TGTGCCAGCCAGGTAACTAATCAGCCCCAGCATTTT. This codes for CASQVTNQPQHF.

V and J are TRBV20-1 and TRBJ2-1, with no clear D. The V gene lost 6 bases and the J gene lost 2 bases, with 20 bases spanning the gap. CDR3 length equals 16 residues. Germline-derived CDR1 and CDR2 are DFQATT and SNEGSKA (reference sequence). The CDR3 region is CSAIRPDPSAYNEQFF. DNA of the CDR3: TGCAGTGCCATCCGCCCGGACCCTTCCGCCTACAATGAGCAGTTCTTC.

The chain is built from TRBV10-3 and TRBJ2-6; no clear D. Germline V CDR1 and CDR2: ENHRY, SYGVKD. CDR3 length equals 12 residues. V was pared by 7 bases and J by 3 bases, with 4 bases between. CDR3 nucleotide sequence: TGTGCCATCAATGGTGGGGCCAACGTCCTGACTTTC. Amino acid sequence: CAINGGANVLTF.

Only a few counts were recorded for this clonotype. The J gene is TRBJ2-7, the V gene TRBV2; the D is unclear. The germline V gene has CDR1 SNHLY and CDR2 FYNNEI. The germline V and J ends were trimmed by 11 bases and 2 bases, with 13 bases remaining between them. The CDR3 runs 12 residues. The CDR3 DNA reads TGTGCCGGCACGGGTGGCCCCTACGAGCAGTACTTC. It translates to CAGTGGPYEQYF.

This clonotype came up a few times. The chain recombines TRBV12-3 or TRBV12-4 with TRBJ1-1, with 9 bases matching TRBD1. This CDR3 region has 14 residues. V lost 2 bases and J lost 7; bases outside the gene matches: 5. DNA for the CDR3: TGTGCCAGCAGTTTACGGGACAGGGTGGGTGAAGCTTTCTTT. As protein: CASSLRDRVGEAFF.

The J gene is TRBJ1-1, the V gene TRBV29-1, with 10 bases matching TRBD1. CDR3 length: 14 amino acids. CDR1 and CDR2 from the germline V gene are SQVTM and ANQGSEA. Trimming removed 7 bases from V and 0 bases from J; junction bases left unmatched: 5. The CDR3 DNA sequence: TGCAGCGCCGACAGGGGGCTCATGAACACTGAAGCTTTCTTT. Protein sequence: CSADRGLMNTEAFF.

This clonotype was detected only a few times. The rearrangement uses TRBV15 and TRBJ2-7, with a possible D match to TRBD1 (5 bases). This CDR3 spans 15 amino acids. Germline CDR1 reads LNHNV; CDR2 reads YYDKDF (reference sequence). Trimming removed 0 bases at V and 2 bases at J, with 11 bases between. The CDR3 sequence: CATSRDADRTYEQYF. The CDR3 DNA follows: TGTGCCACCAGCAGAGACGCTGACAGAACCTACGAGCAGTACTTC.

The chain carries TRBV12-3 or TRBV12-4 and TRBJ1-4; no clear D. The ends were cut back, 4 bases at V and 2 bases at J, with 14 bases in the middle. The CDR3 consists of 16 residues. In DNA, the CDR3 is TGTGCCAGCAGTTGGGGAGGACTAGAGACTAATGAAAAACTGTTTTTT. Its protein product is CASSWGGLETNEKLFF.

This clonotype was observed a few times. The chain employs TRBV11-2 and TRBJ2-7; 7 nucleotides align to TRBD2. J lost 3 bases, V lost 7 bases, and 12 bases had no gene match. The CDR3 is made up of 15 amino acids. CDR1 is SGHAT and CDR2 is FQNNGV in the germline V gene. The DNA for the CDR3 is TGTGCCAGCACCAAGGCGGGACTACTCCTCTACGAGCAGTACTTC. It translates to CASTKAGLLLYEQYF.

The J gene is TRBJ2-3, the V gene TRBV4-1, with D perhaps matching TRBD2 (6 bases). CDR3 length: 16 residues. Per the germline V gene, CDR1 is MGHRA and CDR2 is YSYEKL. The V end was cut by 0 bases, the J end by 2 bases, with 12 bases between. CDR3 sequence: CASSQEEGSPTDTQYF. The CDR3 nucleotides read TGCGCCAGCAGCCAAGAGGAGGGGTCCCCCACAGATACGCAGTATTTT.

The rearrangement joins TRBV11-2 to TRBJ1-5; D is unclear. The germline V gene encodes CDR1 SGHAT and CDR2 FQNNGV. The CDR3 runs 19 residues. V lost 0 bases to trimming and J lost 6 bases, with 24 bases between them. As DNA, the CDR3 is TGTGCCAGCAGCTTAGATCTTGATTCGAGCTCGCGGAGGGTTCAGCCCCAGCATTTT. Translated: CASSLDLDSSSRRVQPQHF. The complete variable domain, with remaining parts taken from reference TRBV11-2 and TRBJ1-5, reads EAGVAQSPRYKIIEKRQSVAFWCNPISGHATLYWYQQILGQGPKLLIQFQNNGVVDDSQLPKDRFSAERLKGVDSTLKIQPAKLEDSAVYLCASSLDLDSSSRRVQPQHFGDGTRLSIL.

The chain employs TRBV12-3 or TRBV12-4 and TRBJ2-5; TRBD2 matches at 10 bases. This CDR3 is 16 amino acids long. The junction had 8 bases not matched to a gene; V was cut back by 6 bases and J by 1 base. The CDR3 spells CASSQSGLAVQETQYF. The CDR3 DNA sequence: TGTGCCAGCAGCCAAAGCGGACTAGCGGTCCAAGAGACCCAGTACTTC.

The chain combines TRBV11-2 with TRBJ1-1; D possibly corresponds to TRBD1 (6 bases). This CDR3 has 13 residues. Germline CDR1 is SGHAT and CDR2 is FQNNGV. Trimming took off 5 bases at V and 10 bases at J, with 17 bases between the two ends. Here the CDR3 DNA reads TGTGCCAGCAGCCTCCGTACAGGGAGCGTAGCTTTCTTT. Translation: CASSLRTGSVAFF.

This chain connects TRBV7-2 to TRBJ2-7; no clear D. V was shortened by 5 bases and J by 4 bases, with 12 bases between the two germline ends. This CDR3 has 13 residues. CDR1 and CDR2 (germline): SGHTA, FQGNSA. The CDR3 loop is CASSPPDLYEQYF. The CDR3 DNA follows: TGTGCCAGCAGCCCACCGGACCTTTACGAGCAGTACTTC. The full variable domain, in which reference TRBV7-2 and TRBJ2-7 provide the parts outside the CDR3, is GAGVSQSPSNKVTEKGKDVELRCDPISGHTALYWYRQSLGQGLEFLIYFQGNSAPDKSGLPSDRFSAERTGGSVSTLTIQRTQQEDSAVYLCASSPPDLYEQYFGPGTRLTVT.

The genes are TRBV3-1 and TRBJ2-7; 13 nucleotides agree with TRBD2. CDR3 length: 18 amino acids. After removal of 4 bases from V and 0 bases from J, the junction contained 9 bases not matched to a gene. Per germline, CDR1 LGHDT and CDR2 YNNKEL (reference sequence). The CDR3 DNA reads TGTGCCAGCAGCCCCCGGACTAGCGGGGGTACGCTCTCCTACGAGCAGTACTTC. It encodes CASSPRTSGGTLSYEQYF.

The V call is TRBV15, the J call TRBJ1-2, with TRBD1 identical over 8 bases. Looked up from germline, CDR1 is LNHNV and CDR2 is YYDKDF (reference sequence). The ends lost 0 bases at V and 7 bases at J; junction bases unmatched: 1. This CDR3 contains 13 residues. The CDR3 reads CATSREDRVGYTF. Written as DNA, the CDR3 is TGTGCCACCAGCAGAGAGGACAGGGTTGGCTACACCTTC. Variable domain in full (rest from reference TRBV15 and TRBJ1-2): DAMVIQNPRYQVTQFGKPVTLSCSQTLNHNVMYWYQQKSSQAPKLLFHYYDKDFNNEADTPDNFQSRRPNTSFCFLDIRSPGLGDTAMYLCATSREDRVGYTFGSGTRLTVV.

This clonotype was observed a handful of times. The rearrangement joins TRBV7-2 to TRBJ2-5, with D possibly matching TRBD1 (6 bases). The V end lost 3 bases, the J end lost 0 bases, and 8 bases lay between the germline ends. This CDR3 spans 14 amino acids. Germline assignment: CDR1 SGHTA and CDR2 FQGNSA. The chain's CDR3 is CASSFGQHQETQYF. The CDR3 nucleotides are TGTGCCAGCAGCTTTGGACAGCACCAAGAGACCCAGTACTTC. The full variable domain, rest sourced from reference TRBV7-2 and TRBJ2-5, is GAGVSQSPSNKVTEKGKDVELRCDPISGHTALYWYRQSLGQGLEFLIYFQGNSAPDKSGLPSDRFSAERTGGSVSTLTIQRTQQEDSAVYLCASSFGQHQETQYFGPGTRLLVL.